One T cell receptor (beta chain) is described in this entry. These data come from a study of T cells of healthy individuals. The CDR3 runs to 16 residues. The V gene's germline CDR1 is DFQATT and CDR2 SNEGSKA (reference sequence). Unmatched junction bases numbered 10, after V lost 5 bases and J lost 7 bases. TCRdb re-derived calls from the 5' RACE reads in MiXCR, one entry per CDR3 protein. The sample includes about 100,000 distinct CDR3 sequences, 17% seen only once; the top ten take 6.2%. The receptor was isolated from a human donor in good health. V is TRBV20-1 and J is TRBJ2-1, with TRBD2 matching 14 bases. The CDR3 region has the DNA TGCAGTGCTCACCTGACTAGCGGGAGGGCCGGTAATGAGCAGTTCTTC. Translating it yields CSAHLTSGRAGNEQFF.